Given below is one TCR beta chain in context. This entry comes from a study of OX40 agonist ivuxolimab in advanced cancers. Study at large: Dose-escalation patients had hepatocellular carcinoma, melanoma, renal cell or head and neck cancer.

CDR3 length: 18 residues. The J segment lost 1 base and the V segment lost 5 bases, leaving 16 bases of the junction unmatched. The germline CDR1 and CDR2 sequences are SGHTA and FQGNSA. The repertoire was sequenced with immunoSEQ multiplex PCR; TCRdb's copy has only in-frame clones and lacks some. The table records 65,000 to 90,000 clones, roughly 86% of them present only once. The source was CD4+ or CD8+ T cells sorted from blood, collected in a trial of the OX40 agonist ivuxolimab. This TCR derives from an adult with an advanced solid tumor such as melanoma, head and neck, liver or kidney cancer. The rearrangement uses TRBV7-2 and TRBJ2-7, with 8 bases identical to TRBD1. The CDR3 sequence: CASSLLRDRRTLSYEQYF. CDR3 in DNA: TGTGCCAGCAGCCTCCTTAGGGACAGGAGAACCCTTTCCTACGAGCAGTACTTC.